This T cell receptor (beta chain) was observed in a study of T cell clones after liver transplantation. Overall study: As an antigen-independent comparator, third-party-reactive TCRbeta sequences came from pre-transplant mixed lymphocyte reactions.

V lost 6 bases, J lost 8 bases, and 31 bases stayed unmatched. The CDR3 sequence is 21 residues long. CDR1 and CDR2 (germline): SGHVS, FNYEAQ. Assay used: immunoSEQ multiplex PCR; TCRdb lists only in-frame clones, some missing. The table lists 9,500 to 10,000 clones, approximately 68% of them singletons, with around a fifth in the top ten. Study-level findings and limits: In a couple of subjects, few donor cells limited the measurable donor-reactive repertoire.

Only a few counts were recorded for this clone. Its antigen is not known. Sample: CD8+ T cells from blood, taken at the approximately 15-month timepoint. This TCR was sampled from a human patient who received a liver transplant. Some T cells may be provided by the graft donor. The J gene is TRBJ2-1, the V gene TRBV7-6; 7 bases line up with TRBD1. The CDR3 coding sequence is TGTGCCAGCAGACAGCCATTACAGGGGCCGTTCAACCGGGACCCGCGGTATGAGCAGTTCTTC. Its translation is CASRQPLQGPFNRDPRYEQFF. The whole variable domain, filled in from reference TRBV7-6 and TRBJ2-1, reads GAGVSQSPRYKVTKRGQDVALRCDPISGHVSLYWYRQALGQGPEFLTYFNYEAQQDKSGLPNDRFSAERPEGSISTLTIQRTEQRDSAMYRCASRQPLQGPFNRDPRYEQFFGPGTRLTVL.